Sequencing of this TCR beta chain was carried out in a study of radiotherapy plus CTLA-4 blockade in lung cancer. Whole-study context: Roughly 17% of patients responded objectively, and about 30% achieved disease control.

Produced via immunoSEQ multiplex PCR; TCRdb's table is partial and in-frame only. The sample has about 51,000 clones, 70% to 80% seen once. Participants had chemo-refractory metastatic non-small-cell lung cancer and were treated with focal radiation plus ipilimumab CTLA-4 blockade. This CDR3 comprises 16 residues. The V and J ends lost 1 base and 0 bases, in that order; junction bases with no gene match: 3. Sequencing used peripheral blood, obtained from a patient treated with radiotherapy plus ipilimumab. The sequence was obtained from a human donor with non-small cell lung cancer who had a complete response to radiotherapy plus ipilimumab. This chain links TRBV5-3 with TRBJ1-4; TRBD1 agrees at 7 bases. TRBV5-3 has ORF status, its function being uncertain. This CDR3 reads CARSLNGTATNEKLFF. In DNA form, the CDR3 reads TGTGCCAGAAGCTTGAATGGGACAGCAACTAATGAAAAACTGTTTTTT.